This paragraph covers one T cell receptor (beta chain) sequence. The antigen this receptor binds is unknown. Per-base qualities were not stored, and no clone one base away is much larger. For TCRbeta CDR3 sequencing, genomic DNA from the sorted cells was extracted using the QIAGEN DNeasy Blood and Tissue Kit. High-throughput TCRbeta CDR3 sequencing, including PCR amplification with bias correction and internal controls, was performed commercially through immunoSEQ. The authors' analysis ran thus. Unique productive TCRbeta sequences were defined by CDR3 nucleotide sequence where primers matched, and otherwise by CDR3 amino acid sequence together with Vbeta and Jbeta genes. Sorting error was corrected by removing sequences shared between sorted populations at a frequency ratio of 2:1 or less, and the remaining shared sequences were assigned to the higher population. A sequence counted as donor-reactive if, in CFSE-low cells, the sequence had a frequency of at least 0.01% and was expanded at least 5-fold compared with unstimulated cells. Repertoire divergence was quantified by Jensen-Shannon divergence using the top 100 TCRbeta sequences ranked by frequency. For samples with multiple sequencing runs, sorting error was corrected separately for each run before the runs were pooled. As stored in TCRdb, this immuneACCESS dataset retains in-frame rearrangements with V and J assigned. A fraction of the clones does not appear; measured against another copy, unresolved V genes explain less than half of the discrepancy, and the remainder lacks a known reason. V and J calls and clone size are given by that table; D and trimming were obtained from the DNA. A total of roughly 250,000 clones appear in this sample, around 82% of them only once. The ten biggest clones cover about 0.64% of the sample.

The sample originates from a study of Tregs in tolerant kidney transplant recipients (dated by TCRdb to about 2019). About the investigation overall: Before combined kidney and bone marrow transplantation, this study identified donor-specific regulatory T cells using TCRbeta sequencing and then followed those same cells after transplant. TCRbeta repertoire sequencing was used in a few healthy controls to compare several ways of expanding Tregs specific for an allogeneic donor.

Unstimulated Tregs (CD4+CD25+CD127-), CD4+ non-Tregs (CD4+CD25-), CD4 and CD8 cells were FACS-sorted from thawed PBMCs. Blood from healthy controls was obtained either from healthy volunteers or as purchased buffy coats. Healthy control blood was processed to PBMCs by Ficoll density gradient and cryopreserved, and patient PBMCs were collected before and after transplant. General conclusions and limits of the study: Because only a small number of patients were included, the study had limitations, and the results will need to be validated in larger populations as well as under other immunosuppression protocols. Although technical replication error seemed to be minimal, the question of biological reproducibility was not addressed directly. The most biologically relevant and donor-specific TCRbeta repertoire appeared to be identified by expanding Tregs with activated donor B cells.

Trimming accounts for 0 bases at V and 3 bases at J, while the number of junction bases matched to no gene is 1. Looking up the germline V gene yields CDR1 LGHNA and CDR2 YNFKEQ. From cysteine to phenylalanine, the CDR3 is 14 amino acids long. CDR3 DNA is the only sequence kept; it has 42 bases, read in frame from the first base. The source material was CD4+ T cells from blood. The receptor was isolated from a human donor in good health. The V and J segments used are TRBV4-2 and TRBJ2-5; 7 of the junction bases match TRBD2. The CDR3 here reads CASSQETSEETQYF. The DNA sequence reads TGTGCCAGCAGCCAAGAAACTAGCGAAGAGACCCAGTACTTC.